This T cell receptor (beta chain) was identified during a study of T cells in localized non-small cell lung cancer. Study-wide points: Sequencing was restricted to one tumor region; therefore, heterogeneity remains possible. For the top 100 tumor clones, a median approximately 61 also appeared in adjacent lung.

TCRdb keeps only in-frame clones here, not all; method: immunoSEQ multiplex PCR. This sample carries roughly 20,000 clones, approximately 91% of them seen once, and the ten largest clones take roughly 30%. V was cut by 5 bases and J by 4 bases, with 12 bases left in between. CDR3 size: 14 residues. The germline gives CDR1 MNHEY, CDR2 SMNVEV (reference sequence). With respect to this clone: Its matching antigen is unknown.

The sequencing here drew on peripheral blood mononuclear cells, taken before any cancer treatment. J is TRBJ1-3 and V is TRBV27, with D uncertain. The TCR was taken from a male donor older than 55 with stage II lung adenocarcinoma. CDR3 residues: CASSPRVRGNTIYF. The CDR3 nucleotides are TGTGCCAGCAGTCCCCGGGTCAGAGGAAACACCATATATTTT.